These T cell receptor beta chains were read from a single sample in a study of cytomegalovirus exposure and HLA in healthy donors. The assay was immunoSEQ multiplex PCR, and TCRdb's table has in-frame clones only and misses some. The specimen's table records about 120,000 clones. Sequences were obtained from PBMCs. These receptors originate from a man aged 18 to 35 in good health and CMV-seronegative. Each CDR3 is given with its conserved first and last residue.

TRBJ2-5 TRBV15 CATSALGGEETQYF
TRBJ2-7 TRBV18 CASSHRGQGHEQYF
TRBJ2-5 TRBV11-2 CASSFRDSQETQYF
TRBJ2-4 TRBV2 CASSEEGIAKNIQYF
TRBJ2-1 TRBV19 CASRPGGSYNEQFF
TRBJ1-1 TRBV19 CASRGQIIYGAFF
TRBJ2-3 TRBV11-2 CASSFRGTDTQYF
TRBJ2-5 TRBV29-1 CSVEGAAQETQYF
TRBJ1-6 TRBV2 CASSDHRGQQGSPLHF
TRBJ2-5 TRBV7-2 CASSSTDRGQTQYF
TRBJ2-3 TRBV7-9 CASSSRLESTDTQYF
TRBJ2-1 TRBV7-6 CASSLGAGAHNEQFF
TRBJ1-4 TRBV5-4 CASSLFPENANEKLFF
TRBJ1-1 TRBV10-3 CAISDIALGNTEAFF
TRBJ2-4 TRBV5-1 CASSLFAGAENIQYF
TRBJ1-1 TRBV5-1 CASSLVDRAENTEAFF
TRBJ1-2 TRBV2 CATPTGGGGEFYGYTF
TRBJ2-5 TRBV30 CAWSLTLGGGKETQYF
TRBJ1-1 TRBV7-9 CASSQKRGSLNTEAFF
TRBJ1-2 TRBV2 CATLLLRVNYGYTF
TRBJ1-1 TRBV9 CASSQTYSGTEAFF
TRBJ2-7 TRBV5-4 CASSLPDNPYEQYF
TRBJ2-1 TRBV29-1 CSVALGLAGGVPFF
TRBJ2-7 TRBV7-6 CASSRGTDEQYF
TRBJ2-7 TRBV7-9 CASSLAGAEQYF
TRBJ2-2 TRBV28 CASRPGGPDTGELFF
TRBJ1-2 TRBV4-1 CASSPMGHLNYGYTF
TRBJ1-1 TRBV7-3 CASSLGRRQANTEAFF
TRBJ2-7 TRBV30 CAWSAGTGPYEQYF
TRBJ2-7 TRBV7-9 CASSSGGSSYEQYF
TRBJ2-1 TRBV11-2 CASSFNRGSGYYYNEQFF
TRBJ2-1 TRBV27 CASSLWTGPFGSYNEQFF
TRBJ2-3 TRBV6-6 CASSWAPGGDTDTQYF
TRBJ1-6 TRBV5-6 CASSWATGTPNDNSPLHF
TRBJ2-1 TRBV7-3 CASSLQGGSYNEQFF
TRBJ1-5 TRBV7-2 CASSLADRGQPQHF
TRBJ2-1 TRBV10-2 CASSESGGTGNEQFF